Sequencing of this T cell receptor beta chain was carried out in a study of T cell repertoires in cytomegalovirus infection. Study overall: CMV infection plus the matching HLA type was flagged by public TCR beta signatures.

This clonotype was seen a handful of times. The antigen is undetermined. Study-wide results and caveats: The ex vivo response was dominated by HLA-C-restricted CMV-specific TCR beta clonotypes.

V shed 4 bases and J shed 4 bases, with 13 bases lying between them. The CDR3 is made up of 15 amino acids. The germline V gene has CDR1 MNHNY and CDR2 SVGAGI (reference sequence). From the reads, TCRdb called clonotypes with MiXCR, one entry per CDR3 protein. In the table there are nearly 550,000 distinct CDR3 sequences, 15% to 20% of which are singletons. Sequenced input: CD8+ T cells from PBMCs. The receptor was derived from a human donor in good health (CMV status not recorded). Some clones in this sample may be carry-over from other donors' samples. V usage is TRBV6-6 and J usage is TRBJ2-2, with D perhaps TRBD2 (6 bases). The CDR3 DNA is TGTGCCAGCAGTTGGGGGGAGAGGTTCACCGGGGAGCTGTTTTTT. It yields the protein CASSWGERFTGELFF.